The 21 T cell receptor beta chains below come from one sample, sequenced in a study of Ad26.COV2.S vaccination and SARS-CoV-2 variants. Specified treatment: about 20 received Ad26.COV2.S at low or high dose, single or two shots; 5 received placebo; per-sample allocation not given. After the first vaccine or placebo injection, samples were drawn on day 63. Some clones are missing from TCRdb's copy, which holds only in-frame ones; the method was immunoSEQ multiplex PCR. This table has hundreds of thousands of clones, approximately 90% appearing once. The sample here was peripheral blood, taken in a trial of Ad26.COV2.S vaccine versus placebo. Every receptor here comes from a person between 18 and 59 years old who received the Ad26.COV2.S COVID-19 vaccine or a placebo.

This clone was observed once. This chain uses TRBV10-3 with TRBJ2-7, with 10 bases fitting TRBD2. V lost 2 bases to trimming and J lost 0 bases; unmatched junction nucleotides: 4. Germline CDR1 ENHRY, CDR2 SYGVKD. The CDR3 is 16 residues long. The CDR3 is CAISEVTSGNSYEQYF. CDR3 DNA sequence: TGTGCCATCAGTGAGGTAACTAGCGGGAACTCCTACGAGCAGTACTTC.

The chain links TRBV6-5 to TRBJ2-3; 11 positions agree with TRBD2. J was trimmed by 2 bases and V by 6 bases; bases with no gene match: 4. Germline CDR1 is MNHEY and CDR2 is SVGAGI. This CDR3 has 15 residues. CDR3 in DNA: TGTGCCAGCAGCTTAGCGGGAGGGTCCACAGATACGCAGTATTTT. This sequence encodes CASSLAGGSTDTQYF.

This clone showed up just a few times. Written as DNA, the CDR3 is TGTGCCAGCAGTCATCCAGAGGGCGGGACACACGTTTTGGGGGGGACCCAGTACTTC. As protein: CASSHPEGGTHVLGGTQYF. The chain links TRBV7-7 to TRBJ2-5, with D possibly being TRBD1 or TRBD2 (6 bases each). Looked up from germline, CDR1 is SSHAT and CDR2 is FNYEAQ (reference sequence). The CDR3 runs to 19 residues. Trimming shortened V by 6 bases and J by 7 bases, and 33 bases separated the two germline ends.

The genes are TRBV30 and TRBJ2-7; D is unclear. In germline, CDR1 is GTSNPN, CDR2 SVGIG (reference sequence). The CDR3 loop spans 11 amino acids. Trimming pared 6 bases from V and 3 bases from J, leaving 9 bases between. CDR3 sequence reads: CACGPSYEQYF. The CDR3 DNA reads TGTGCCTGTGGACCCAGCTACGAGCAGTACTTC.

V is TRBV5-1 and J is TRBJ1-6; D not resolved. The length of the CDR3 is 16 residues. V was clipped by 0 bases and J by 5 bases, with 12 bases between them. Germline V CDR1 and CDR2: SGHRS, YFSETQ. The CDR3 DNA reads as TGCGCCAGCAGCTTGGAGGCGGGCAGCCATAATTCACCCCTCCACTTT. Translating it yields CASSLEAGSHNSPLHF.

The rearrangement links TRBV15 to TRBJ2-7, with 8 bases that match TRBD1. The trim removed 0 bases at V and 4 bases at J, leaving 14 bases unmatched. The germline gives CDR1 LNHNV, CDR2 YYDKDF (reference sequence). The CDR3 is 18 residues long. CDR3 sequence: CATSRDLLSARGRYEQYF. CDR3 nucleotides: TGTGCCACCAGCAGAGATCTTTTGTCTGCCAGGGGGCGGTACGAGCAGTACTTC.

The chain has TRBV2 and TRBJ2-5; no clear D. The CDR3 totals 13 residues. Germline V gene lookup returns CDR1 SNHLY and CDR2 FYNNEI. V dropped 1 base and J dropped 7 bases, with 10 bases sitting between them. The CDR3 coding sequence is TGTGCCAGCAGTGAAGTTAGCCGTGGGACCCAGTACTTC. Translated, it gives CASSEVSRGTQYF.

The chain uses TRBV7-8 and TRBJ2-1, with D perhaps matching TRBD2 (5 bases). The CDR3 has 14 amino acids. Germline V gene data show CDR1 as SGHVS and CDR2 as FQNEAQ. V lost 1 base and J 3 bases, leaving 7 bases between the germline ends. CDR3 sequence (DNA): TGTGCCAGCAGCTTAGGTGGGAGCTACAATGAGCAGTTCTTC. It yields the protein CASSLGGSYNEQFF.

The CDR3 loop is CASSQEGLAGGPYNEQFF. The CDR3 DNA reads as TGCGCCAGCAGCCAAGAGGGACTAGCGGGAGGTCCCTACAATGAGCAGTTCTTC. The chain is built from TRBV4-3 and TRBJ2-1; 15 nucleotides match TRBD2. Per germline, CDR1 LGHNA and CDR2 YSLEER. CDR3 size: 18 residues. V dropped 0 bases and J dropped 2; count of bases not matched to a gene: 2.

V usage is TRBV19 and J usage is TRBJ1-3; the D gene is possibly TRBD1 (6 bases). V lost 8 bases to trimming and J lost 4 bases, with 15 bases between them. In germline, CDR1 is LNHDA, CDR2 SQIVND (reference sequence). The CDR3 sequence is 14 residues long. This CDR3 is CASDPTGPGNTIYF. The CDR3 nucleotides read TGTGCCAGTGACCCTACAGGGCCCGGAAACACCATATATTTT. Combining the CDR3 with reference TRBV19 and TRBJ1-3 gives the whole variable domain DGGITQSPKYLFRKEGQNVTLSCEQNLNHDAMYWYRQDPGQGLRLIYYSQIVNDFQKGDIAEGYSVSREKKESFPLTVTSAQKNPTAFYLCASDPTGPGNTIYFGEGSWLTVV.

This clone was detected only once. The CDR3 coding sequence is TGCGCCAGCAGTTGGGACCTCTACGAGCAGTACTTC. This codes for CASSWDLYEQYF. The chain has TRBV5-1 and TRBJ2-7; perhaps D is TRBD1 or TRBD2 (5 bases each). Germline V gene sequence: CDR1 SGHRS, CDR2 YFSETQ. The CDR3 contains 12 residues. Trimming stripped 5 bases from V and 3 bases from J, with 9 bases between.

The rearrangement uses TRBV5-1 and TRBJ2-7, with 9 nucleotides matching TRBD1. The CDR3 length is 16 residues. With 4 bases clipped from V and 6 bases from J, the junction kept 14 bases outside the gene matches. Germline V gene data show CDR1 as SGHRS and CDR2 as YFSETQ. For the CDR3, the DNA is TGCGCCAGCAGCCTTCAACTCCGGGACAGGGTTAGCGAGCAGTACTTC. Translation gives CASSLQLRDRVSEQYF. The full variable domain, in which reference TRBV5-1 and TRBJ2-7 provide the parts outside the CDR3, is KAGVTQTPRYLIKTRGQQVTLSCSPISGHRSVSWYQQTPGQGLQFLFEYFSETQRNKGNFPGRFSGRQFSNSRSEMNVSTLELGDSALYLCASSLQLRDRVSEQYFGPGTRLTVT.

This chain connects TRBV28 to TRBJ2-7, with D possibly TRBD1 on 6 matching bases. From germline, CDR1 is MDHEN and CDR2 SYDVKM. The CDR3 has 12 residues. V gave up 4 bases and J gave up 3 bases, with 7 bases separating them. The CDR3 nucleotides are TGTGCCAGCAGTTGGGGGCTCTACGAGCAGTACTTC. Its translation: CASSWGLYEQYF.

Comment on this clone: Other DNA sequences in the sample encode the same CDR3. V usage is TRBV29-1 and J usage is TRBJ2-5, with D perhaps TRBD2 (5 bases). Germline CDR1 reads SQVTM; CDR2 reads ANQGSEA. The CDR3 sequence is 10 residues long. Trimming pared 6 bases from V and 3 bases from J, leaving 5 bases between. For the CDR3, the DNA is TGCAGCGTCGGGGAAGAGACCCAGTACTTC. Amino acid sequence: CSVGEETQYF.

The V call is TRBV4-3, the J call TRBJ2-3; D remains ambiguous. The CDR3 contains 13 residues. CDR1 and CDR2 (germline): LGHNA, YSLEER. The germline V and J ends were trimmed by 3 bases and 5 bases, with 9 bases remaining between them. In DNA form, the CDR3 reads TGCGCCAGCAGCCAGGAAGACTTAGATACGCAGTATTTT. Translated: CASSQEDLDTQYF.

The rearrangement joins TRBV6-1 to TRBJ2-7; D is ambiguous. V lost 2 bases to trimming and J lost 1 base, with 12 bases between them. The CDR3 spans 15 residues. CDR1 MNHNS and CDR2 SASEGT come from the germline V gene. The CDR3 is CASSERVRASYEQYF. For the CDR3, the DNA is TGTGCCAGCAGTGAAAGGGTCAGAGCTTCCTACGAGCAGTACTTC.

The chain carries TRBV3-1 (or the pseudogene TRBV3-2) and TRBJ2-7, with D uncertain. Trimming shortened V by 1 base and J by 3 bases, and 19 bases separated the two germline ends. CDR3 length: 17 amino acids. From germline, CDR1 is LGHDT and CDR2 YNNKEL (reference sequence). CDR3 nucleotides: TGTGCCAGCAGCCAAGGGCTAGAAAGAATCTACGTCTACGAGCAGTACTTC. Its translation: CASSQGLERIYVYEQYF.

The chain is built from TRBV11-1 and TRBJ2-1; a weak D match, TRBD2 (7 bases). Germline V gene data show CDR1 as SGHAT and CDR2 as FQDESV (reference sequence). Trimming took 6 bases from V and 6 from J, leaving 18 bases between them. The length of the CDR3 is 15 residues. The CDR3 reads CASRKRGAEINEQFF. The CDR3 DNA is TGTGCCAGCAGAAAACGGGGGGCAGAGATCAATGAGCAGTTCTTC. Complete variable domain (other parts from reference TRBV11-1 and TRBJ2-1): EAEVAQSPRYKITEKSQAVAFWCDPISGHATLYWYRQILGQGPELLVQFQDESVVDDSQLPKDRFSAERLKGVDSTLKIQPAELGDSAMYLCASRKRGAEINEQFFGPGTRLTVL.

CDR3 sequence (DNA): TGCGCCAGCAGTCACGCGGGTTTTAGCTATGGCTACACCTTC. This gives the protein CASSHAGFSYGYTF. V gene TRBV23-1 combines with J gene TRBJ1-2; D uncertain. TRBV23-1 is filed as an ORF, its function uncertain. Trimming took off 3 bases at V and 4 bases at J, with 12 bases between the two ends. The CDR3 consists of 14 residues.

The sample holds one count of this clone. The chain is built from TRBV6-6 and TRBJ1-5, with 9 bases lining up with TRBD1. CDR3 length: 14 amino acids. From germline, CDR1 is MNHNY and CDR2 SVGAGI (reference sequence). Trimming removed 4 bases from V and 5 bases from J; junction bases left unmatched: 3. CDR3 protein: CASSSTGGDQPQHF. In DNA, the CDR3 is TGTGCCAGCAGTTCAACAGGGGGCGATCAGCCCCAGCATTTT.

The chain employs TRBV30 and TRBJ2-1; no firm D call. CDR3 length equals 12 residues. Germline CDR1 reads GTSNPN; CDR2 reads SVGIG (reference sequence). V was cut by 2 bases and J by 10 bases, with 12 bases left in between. CDR3 region: CAWSIVPREQFF. In nucleotides, the CDR3 is TGTGCCTGGAGTATAGTCCCGCGGGAGCAGTTCTTC.